The clone carrying this T cell receptor (beta chain) was seen at least ten times. The antigen is not known. Hyperthyroidism had been newly diagnosed in patients aged 18 to 65, and its duration was under 2 months. Exclusions: uncontrolled infection, other autoimmune disease, pregnancy, lactation. These data are taken from a study of T cells in Graves' hyperthyroidism and ophthalmopathy. Broader study findings: Most thyroid clonotypes with frequency above 0.001 were detected in blood.

Amplification targeted TCR beta CDR3 regions from RNA transcripts. When the TCR CDR3 underwent first-round RT-PCR, the HTBI primer set was used. Using its own MiXCR run on the multiplex PCR reads, TCRdb lists one record per CDR3 protein. The sample lists fewer than 650,000 distinct CDR3 sequences, around 15% occurring once. This CDR3 is built from 15 residues. Germline CDR1 and CDR2: KGHSH and LQKENI. V lost 2 bases, J lost 5 bases, and 8 bases stayed unmatched. The genes are TRBV18 and TRBJ2-5; 7 bases are a match to TRBD1. This sequence originates from a woman aged 35 to 49 with Graves' hyperthyroidism. Sample: blood. CDR3 bases: TGTGCCAGCTCACCAACCCACGGACAGGCTGAGACCCAGTACTTC. This translates into CASSPTHGQAETQYF.